A selection of T cell receptor beta chains follows, all from one sample in a study of shared clonotypes between healthy human individuals. Here immunoSEQ multiplex PCR was the method, and the copy in TCRdb shows in-frame clones only, minus some. Among about 980,000 clones listed, about three quarters were seen once. The sequenced sample was memory CD4+ T cells sorted from blood. Source of these receptors: a man younger than 35 in good health. Each CDR3 is given with its conserved first and last residue. D genes are given only for firm matches. Size values are once, few and many counts, or a class for expanded clones, and some rows have none.

j_call v_call clone_size d_call cdr3_nt cdr3_aa
TRBJ2-5 TRBV7-6 - - TGTGCCAGCAGCTTAGTGGGGCCCCGAGAGACCCAGTACTTC CASSLVGPRETQYF
TRBJ2-2 TRBV7-2 once - TGTGCCAGCAGCAAAGCAGGGACCGGGGAGCTGTTTTTT CASSKAGTGELFF
TRBJ2-7 TRBV11-2 - - TGTGCCAGCAGCTTAGAGTCAGCCTACGAGCAGTACTTC CASSLESAYEQYF
TRBJ1-2 TRBV19 - - TGTGCCAGTAAGGAGAGGCTTTGGTATGGCTACACCTTC CASKERLWYGYTF
TRBJ2-1 TRBV6-1 - - TGTGCCAGCAGGGGACCGCCACCCTCCTACAATGAGCAGTTCTTC CASRGPPPSYNEQFF
TRBJ1-1 TRBV10-3 - - TGTGCCATCAGTGAGGGGGGAGGTGAAGCTTTCTTT CAISEGGGEAFF
TRBJ1-2 TRBV7-2 - - TGTGCCAGCAGAGCAAATATCGACAGGTTAGCTGGCTACACCTTC CASRANIDRLAGYTF
TRBJ1-2 TRBV5-1 once - TGCGCCAGCAGCCCCCCGCTGGGGGAGGGATCGGGTGGCTACACCTTC CASSPPLGEGSGGYTF
TRBJ1-3 TRBV9 - - TGTGCCAGCAGCGGGGCAGGGGCTTCTGGAAACACCATATATTTT CASSGAGASGNTIYF
TRBJ2-5 TRBV9 - TRBD2 TGTGCCAGCAGCCCGAGCTCAAGGCTAGCGGGAAGCGAGACCCAGTACTTC CASSPSSRLAGSETQYF
TRBJ2-3 TRBV6-1 - - TGTGCCAGCAGTAGGGCGGCAGATACGCAGTATTTT CASSRAADTQYF
TRBJ2-2 TRBV10-3 - - TGTGCCATCAGTGAGTCTCGGGAGCTGTTTTTT CAISESRELFF
TRBJ2-5 TRBV7-9 - - TGTGCCAGCAGCCCCTTTGGAGAGACCCAGTACTTC CASSPFGETQYF
TRBJ1-3 TRBV28 - - TGTGCCAGCAGACAGTCCTCTGGAAACACCATATATTTT CASRQSSGNTIYF
TRBJ2-1 TRBV18 few TRBD2 TGTGCCAGCTCACGATCCGGGACTAGCGGGAGCTATGAGCAGTTCTTC CASSRSGTSGSYEQFF